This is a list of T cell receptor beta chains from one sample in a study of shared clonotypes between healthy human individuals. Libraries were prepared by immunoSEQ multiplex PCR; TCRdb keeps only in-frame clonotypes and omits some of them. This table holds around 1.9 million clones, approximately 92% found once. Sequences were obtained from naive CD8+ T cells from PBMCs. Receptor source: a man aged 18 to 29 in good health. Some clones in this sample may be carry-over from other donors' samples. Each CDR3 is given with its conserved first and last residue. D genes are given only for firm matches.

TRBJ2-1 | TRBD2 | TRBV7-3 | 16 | CASSLIGLAGTDEQFF
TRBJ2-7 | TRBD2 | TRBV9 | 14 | CASSAAGNAYEQYF
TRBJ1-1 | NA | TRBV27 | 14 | CASRLGGRGTEAFF
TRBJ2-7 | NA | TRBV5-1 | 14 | CASSKGTVAYEQYF
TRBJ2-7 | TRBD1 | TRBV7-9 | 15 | CASSLGGQITYEQYF
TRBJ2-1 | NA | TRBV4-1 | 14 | CASSPGGSRFEQFF
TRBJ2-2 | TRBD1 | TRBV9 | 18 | CASSVGHRGRTNTGELFF
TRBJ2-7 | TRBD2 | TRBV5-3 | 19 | CARSSGPGTSGRNSYEQYF
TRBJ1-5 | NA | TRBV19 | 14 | CATQSKGIGQPQHF
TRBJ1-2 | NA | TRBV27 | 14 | CASSFRGALGGYTF
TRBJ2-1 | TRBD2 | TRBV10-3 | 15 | CAITQGASGYNEQFF
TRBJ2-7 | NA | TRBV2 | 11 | CASGTAYEQYF
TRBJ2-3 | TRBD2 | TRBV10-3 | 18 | CAISGRLAGSSSTDTQYF
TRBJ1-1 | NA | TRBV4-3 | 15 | CASSPSSTSRTEAFF
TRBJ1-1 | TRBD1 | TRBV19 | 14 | CASFPGQGEAEAFF